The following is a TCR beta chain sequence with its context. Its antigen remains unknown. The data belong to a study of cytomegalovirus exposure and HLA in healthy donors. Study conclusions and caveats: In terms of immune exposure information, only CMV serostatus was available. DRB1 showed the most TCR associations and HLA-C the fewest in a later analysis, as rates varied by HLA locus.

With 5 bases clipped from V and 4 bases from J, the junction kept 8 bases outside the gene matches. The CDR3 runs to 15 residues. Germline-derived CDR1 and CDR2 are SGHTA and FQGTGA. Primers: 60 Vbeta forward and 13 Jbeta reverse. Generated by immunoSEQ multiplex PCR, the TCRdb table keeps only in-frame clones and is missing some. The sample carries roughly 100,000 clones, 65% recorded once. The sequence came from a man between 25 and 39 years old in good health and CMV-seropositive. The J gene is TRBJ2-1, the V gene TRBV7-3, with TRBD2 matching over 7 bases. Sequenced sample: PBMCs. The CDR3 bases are TGTGCCAGCAGCCTCTCCGCTAGCGGATACAATGAGCAGTTCTTC. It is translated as CASSLSASGYNEQFF.